One T cell receptor (beta chain) is described in this entry. Its cognate antigen is unknown. CDR3 length: 12 residues. The germline gives CDR1 MDHEN, CDR2 SYDVKM. The V and J ends lost 8 bases and 0 bases respectively, with 7 bases between them. This specimen belongs to a study of T cell responses to AZD1222 COVID-19 vaccine. Whole-study findings and limits: The donor group comprised mostly white British people and more females; the analysis possibly underestimated clonal diversity. Increases in Spike-specific TCR breadth and depth were seen after two AZD1222 doses. It was only after the peak T cell response that any repertoires were sampled. Baseline seropositivity occurred in only 5 to 7 AZD1222 recipients.

Assay: immunoSEQ multiplex PCR; the TCRdb copy retains only in-frame clones and omits some. The top ten hold around 2.9% of the sample, which has 150,000 to 200,000 clones, about 89% seen once. This TCR came from an adult in good health. The source was peripheral blood, collected on day 0 of MenACWY control vaccination. The V gene is TRBV28, the J gene TRBJ1-1; no reliable D call. CDR3: CASGTMNTEAFF. CDR3 bases: TGTGCCAGCGGTACGATGAACACTGAAGCTTTCTTT.